These 29 T cell receptor beta chains originate from one sample sequenced in a study of OX40 agonist ivuxolimab in advanced cancers. Libraries were prepared by immunoSEQ multiplex PCR; TCRdb keeps only in-frame clonotypes and omits some of them. The sample includes approximately 77,000 clones, approximately 90% seen only once; the top ten take about 11%. The material sequenced was CD4+ or CD8+ T cells sorted from blood, taken in a trial of the OX40 agonist ivuxolimab. Every receptor here comes from an adult with an advanced solid tumor such as melanoma, head and neck, liver or kidney cancer.

This sequence joins TRBV6-5 and TRBJ2-2, with 9 bases identical to TRBD1. Germline V gene lookup returns CDR1 MNHEY and CDR2 SVGAGI. The ends lost 7 bases at V and 4 bases at J; junction bases unmatched: 4. This CDR3 comprises 14 residues. The CDR3 DNA reads TGTGCCAGCAATACAGGGGGCATCACCGGGGAGCTGTTTTTT. It encodes CASNTGGITGELFF.

The rearrangement joins TRBV12-5 to TRBJ1-1, with a weak D call TRBD1 (6 bases). Germline V CDR1 and CDR2: LGHNT, FRNRAP. Trimming stripped 4 bases from V and 8 bases from J, with 20 bases between. The CDR3 totals 15 residues. The CDR3 bases are TGTGCTAGTGGTTCTGGGACATTTGACCGGACCGAAGCTTTCTTT. Translated: CASGSGTFDRTEAFF.

Concerning this clone: Other DNA sequences in this sample translate to the same CDR3. The chain recombines TRBV2 with TRBJ2-7, with D perhaps TRBD1 (5 bases). V was pared by 4 bases and J by 0 bases, with 10 bases between. The germline V gene encodes CDR1 SNHLY and CDR2 FYNNEI. The CDR3 is 14 residues long. The CDR3 sequence: CASSVKGFSYEQYF. DNA for the CDR3: TGTGCCAGCAGTGTAAAGGGGTTCTCCTACGAGCAGTACTTC.

This clone was seen once. The chain combines TRBV27 with TRBJ2-6; D remains unclear. Trimming removed 3 bases from V and 0 bases from J, with 9 bases in between. This CDR3 spans 16 amino acids. Germline CDR1 reads MNHEY; CDR2 reads SMNVEV (reference sequence). The CDR3: CASSFGSLSGANVLTF. Here the CDR3 DNA reads TGTGCCAGCAGTTTCGGGTCGCTCTCTGGGGCCAACGTCCTGACTTTC. Looking up the rest from reference TRBV27 and TRBJ2-6 gives the full variable domain: EAQVTQNPRYLITVTGKKLTVTCSQNMNHEYMSWYRQDPGLGLRQIYYSMNVEVTDKGDVPEGYKVSRKEKRNFPLILESPSPNQTSLYFCASSFGSLSGANVLTFGAGSRLTVL.

The gene calls are TRBV4-1 and TRBJ2-2; 7 bases are a match to TRBD2. V lost 8 bases to trimming and J lost 0 bases; unmatched junction nucleotides: 3. Per the germline V gene, CDR1 is MGHRA and CDR2 is YSYEKL. CDR3 length: 14 residues. In DNA, the CDR3 is TGCGCCAGCGGGAGCGGGACGAACACCGGGGAGCTGTTTTTT. This sequence encodes CASGSGTNTGELFF.

The chain uses TRBV7-2 and TRBJ1-2; D possibly corresponds to TRBD1 (6 bases). This CDR3 has 12 residues. Trimming left V 5 bases short and J 6 bases short, with 10 bases between. Germline CDR1 SGHTA, CDR2 FQGNSA. The CDR3 is CASSASGDGYTF. The CDR3 DNA sequence: TGTGCCAGCAGCGCCTCAGGGGATGGCTACACCTTC.

The rearrangement joins TRBV7-9 to TRBJ2-1; D is unresolved. The CDR3 consists of 13 residues. Germline CDR1 reads SEHNR; CDR2 reads FQNEAQ (reference sequence). Trimming took 1 base from V and 6 from J, leaving 7 bases between them. The CDR3 sequence is CASSLDAGNEQFF. CDR3 coding DNA: TGTGCCAGCAGCTTAGACGCCGGCAATGAGCAGTTCTTC.

The chain couples TRBV13 to TRBJ2-7; D may be TRBD2 (6 bases). V was trimmed by 5 bases and J by 0 bases, leaving 14 bases between them. The CDR3 has 15 residues. Germline loops: CDR1 PRHDT, CDR2 FYEKMQ (reference sequence). CDR3 nucleotide sequence: TGTGCCAGCAGCCCCCGGGGAGGCAACTCCTACGAGCAGTACTTC. Translating it yields CASSPRGGNSYEQYF.

The chain has TRBV11-2 and TRBJ2-5; 9 bases line up with TRBD2. The CDR3 spans 18 residues. Trimming removed 1 base from V and 4 bases from J; junction bases left unmatched: 13. Germline CDR1 and CDR2: SGHAT and FQNNGV. The CDR3: CASSLVAWRGGPGETQYF. Here the CDR3 DNA reads TGTGCCAGCAGCTTAGTCGCGTGGCGGGGGGGCCCGGGAGAGACCCAGTACTTC. Variable domain in full (rest from reference TRBV11-2 and TRBJ2-5): EAGVAQSPRYKIIEKRQSVAFWCNPISGHATLYWYQQILGQGPKLLIQFQNNGVVDDSQLPKDRFSAERLKGVDSTLKIQPAKLEDSAVYLCASSLVAWRGGPGETQYFGPGTRLLVL.

The J gene is TRBJ1-1, the V gene TRBV7-9, with a weak D call TRBD1 (6 bases). V was pared by 5 bases and J by 8 bases, with 18 bases between. The CDR3 contains 14 residues. From germline, CDR1 is SEHNR and CDR2 FQNEAQ (reference sequence). The CDR3 region is CASSPPLTGLEAFF. As DNA, the CDR3 is TGTGCCAGCAGCCCCCCTCTGACAGGATTAGAAGCTTTCTTT.

This clone has a single count. This chain links TRBV2 with TRBJ2-1; TRBD1 matches at 10 bases. Looked up from germline, CDR1 is SNHLY and CDR2 is FYNNEI. The CDR3 is made up of 16 amino acids. V lost 6 bases to trimming and J lost 4 bases; unmatched junction nucleotides: 9. CDR3 loop: CASRLSGTGEYNEQFF. The CDR3 DNA reads as TGTGCCAGCAGGCTTTCCGGGACAGGGGAGTACAATGAGCAGTTCTTC.

The chain has TRBV2 and TRBJ1-2; TRBD1 matches at 9 bases. The V segment lost 8 bases and the J segment 2 bases; nucleotides outside the gene matches: 12. This CDR3 is built from 16 residues. Germline V CDR1 and CDR2: SNHLY, FYNNEI. This CDR3 is CASCWDRVGSNYGYTF. As DNA, the CDR3 is TGTGCCAGCTGTTGGGACAGGGTGGGGTCCAACTATGGCTACACCTTC.

CDR3 nucleotides: TGTGCCATCAGTGCGACGTGGACAGGGGGCTTCTACGAGCAGTACTTC. It specifies CAISATWTGGFYEQYF. The V gene is TRBV10-3, the J gene TRBJ2-7, with 11 bases lining up with TRBD1. The CDR3 has 16 amino acids. Unmatched junction bases numbered 8, after V lost 4 bases and J lost 3 bases. CDR1 is ENHRY, CDR2 SYGVKD, per germline.

The chain is built from TRBV7-7 and TRBJ2-2; unclear D gene. The V gene lost 11 bases and the J gene lost 6 bases, with 16 bases spanning the gap. The CDR3 totals 13 residues. CDR1 and CDR2 (germline): SSHAT, FNYEAQ (reference sequence). Here the CDR3 DNA reads TGTGCCTGTCGTGGAGTCACCGCCGGGGAGCTGTTTTTT. This gives the protein CACRGVTAGELFF.

This sequence joins TRBV7-6 and TRBJ2-5; D is unclear. The germline V gene encodes CDR1 SGHVS and CDR2 FNYEAQ. This CDR3 comprises 15 residues. V lost 1 base to trimming and J lost 0 bases, with 9 bases between them. Here the CDR3 reads CASSLVGSNQETQYF. The CDR3 DNA reads as TGTGCCAGCAGCTTAGTGGGTAGCAACCAAGAGACCCAGTACTTC.

This chain links TRBV19 with TRBJ2-6; D ambiguous. The CDR3 extends over 17 amino acids. The germline CDR1 and CDR2 sequences are LNHDA and SQIVND (reference sequence). The ends were cut back, 7 bases at V and 0 bases at J, with 16 bases in the middle. In DNA, the CDR3 is TGTGCCAGTACCAGGACGGACCTCAGCTCTGGGGCCAACGTCCTGACTTTC. It encodes CASTRTDLSSGANVLTF.

A single count supports this clone. The CDR3 sequence: CATDGEPPYNEQFF. The DNA for the CDR3 is TGTGCCACCGACGGTGAACCCCCCTACAATGAGCAGTTCTTC. V is TRBV2 and J is TRBJ2-1; D gene ambiguous. The CDR3 loop spans 14 amino acids. Germline V lookup: CDR1 SNHLY, CDR2 FYNNEI. Trimming stripped 10 bases from V and 2 bases from J, with 15 bases between. Supplemented by reference TRBV2 and TRBJ2-1, the full variable domain reads EPEVTQTPSHQVTQMGQEVILRCVPISNHLYFYWYRQILGQKVEFLVSFYNNEISEKSEIFDDQFSVERPDGSNFTLKIRSTKLEDSAMYFCATDGEPPYNEQFFGPGTRLTVL.

The V gene is TRBV29-1, the J gene TRBJ1-2, with 7 bases fitting TRBD1. The CDR3 consists of 12 residues. Germline V gene sequence: CDR1 SQVTM, CDR2 ANQGSEA. V was pared by 7 bases and J by 2 bases, with 4 bases of the junction left unmatched. The CDR3 sequence is CSAGTDNYGYTF. The CDR3 DNA follows: TGCAGCGCCGGGACAGACAACTATGGCTACACCTTC.

This clone has just one count. This chain connects TRBV11-3 to TRBJ2-7; D is possibly TRBD1 or TRBD2 (5 bases each). This CDR3 is 12 amino acids long. Deletions cut 1 base from V and 6 bases from J, with 7 bases between. Per the germline V gene, CDR1 is SGHNT and CDR2 is YENEEA. For the CDR3, the DNA is TGTGCCAGCAGCTTAGGGGGGAGCGAGCAGTACTTC. This translates into CASSLGGSEQYF.

This chain joins TRBV5-8 and TRBJ1-5; possibly TRBD1 for D (5 bases). The germline V and J ends were trimmed by 0 bases and 6 bases, with 16 bases remaining between them. CDR1 and CDR2 from the germline V gene are SGHTS and YDEGEE. The CDR3 runs 16 residues. This chain's CDR3 is CASSLEAGELSQPQHF. The CDR3 nucleotides read TGTGCCAGCAGCTTGGAGGCGGGGGAATTGAGTCAGCCCCAGCATTTT.

The chain combines TRBV9 with TRBJ2-4, with TRBD1 matching over 9 bases. The V segment lost 3 bases and the J segment 2 bases; nucleotides outside the gene matches: 6. Germline V gene lookup returns CDR1 SGDLS and CDR2 YYNGEE. The CDR3 totals 16 residues. In DNA form, the CDR3 reads TGTGCCAGCAGCGGCCGGGACAGGGAACCCAAAAACATTCAGTACTTC. Protein: CASSGRDREPKNIQYF.

This clone appeared once. This sequence joins TRBV13 and TRBJ2-6; D unresolved. Germline CDR1 reads PRHDT; CDR2 reads FYEKMQ (reference sequence). V was clipped by 2 bases and J by 2 bases, with 4 bases between them. The CDR3 covers 14 residues. CDR3: CASSLRTGANVLTF. In DNA form, the CDR3 reads TGTGCCAGCAGCTTACGAACTGGGGCCAACGTCCTGACTTTC. The complete variable domain, with remaining parts taken from reference TRBV13 and TRBJ2-6, reads AAGVIQSPRHLIKEKRETATLKCYPIPRHDTVYWYQQGPGQDPQFLISFYEKMQSDKGSIPDRFSAQQFSDYHSELNMSSLELGDSALYFCASSLRTGANVLTFGAGSRLTVL.

The chain has TRBV27 and TRBJ2-7; D tentatively fits TRBD1 or TRBD2 (5 bases each). This CDR3 is 13 amino acids long. V was cut by 5 bases and J by 7 bases, with 15 bases left in between. Germline V CDR1 and CDR2: MNHEY, SMNVEV (reference sequence). CDR3 in DNA: TGTGCCAGCAGTCCTGGGACCCCGGGGGAGCAGTACTTC. This sequence encodes CASSPGTPGEQYF.

This clone was seen once. The chain carries TRBV18 and TRBJ2-3, with 9 bases fitting TRBD1. Germline V gene sequence: CDR1 KGHSH, CDR2 LQKENI. CDR3 length: 19 residues. Trimming removed 0 bases from V and 0 bases from J; junction bases left unmatched: 10. CDR3 region: CASSPPIRTGALSTDTQYF. CDR3 bases: TGTGCCAGCTCACCACCAATTCGGACAGGGGCCCTTAGCACAGATACGCAGTATTTT. Combining the CDR3 with reference TRBV18 and TRBJ2-3 gives the whole variable domain NAGVMQNPRHLVRRRGQEARLRCSPMKGHSHVYWYRQLPEEGLKFMVYLQKENIIDESGMPKERFSAEFPKEGPSILRIQQVVRGDSAAYFCASSPPIRTGALSTDTQYFGPGTRLTVL.

This chain joins TRBV5-6 and TRBJ2-7; D gene unclear. The CDR3 is 13 amino acids. The germline V gene has CDR1 SGHDT and CDR2 YYEEEE. With 4 bases removed from V and 0 bases from J, the gap between germline ends came to 8 bases. Written as DNA, the CDR3 is TGTGCCAGCAGCGTAGGGCCCTCCTACGAGCAGTACTTC. It encodes CASSVGPSYEQYF. Full variable domain (rest looked up from reference TRBV5-6 and TRBJ2-7): DAGVTQSPTHLIKTRGQQVTLRCSPKSGHDTVSWYQQALGQGPQFIFQYYEEEERQRGNFPDRFSGHQFPNYSSELNVNALLLGDSALYLCASSVGPSYEQYFGPGTRLTVT.

CDR3 sequence: CASSLQGPYGYTF. The CDR3 DNA sequence: TGTGCCAGCAGTTTACAGGGTCCCTATGGCTACACCTTC. The chain carries TRBV27 and TRBJ1-2, with a possible D match to TRBD1 (5 bases). CDR1 MNHEY and CDR2 SMNVEV come from the germline V gene (reference sequence). CDR3 size: 13 residues. The germline V and J ends were trimmed by 2 bases and 4 bases, with 8 bases remaining between them.

This clone was detected only once. The CDR3 sequence: CASSEREGYYNSPLHF. The DNA of the CDR3 is TGTGCCAGCAGTGAACGCGAAGGTTACTATAATTCACCCCTCCACTTT. The rearrangement uses TRBV2 and TRBJ1-6; D ambiguous. The V gene's germline CDR1 is SNHLY and CDR2 FYNNEI. This CDR3 region has 16 residues. Trimming cost V 2 bases and J 3 bases, with 11 bases left between them.

The J gene is TRBJ2-7, the V gene TRBV6-5; TRBD1 matches at 8 bases. The germline V gene encodes CDR1 MNHEY and CDR2 SVGAGI. The CDR3 runs to 14 residues. V shed 2 bases and J 6 bases; nucleotides not matched to a gene: 6. CDR3 amino acids: CASSYQGAVCEQYF. The CDR3 nucleotides are TGTGCCAGCAGTTACCAGGGGGCCGTCTGCGAGCAGTACTTC.

The chain is built from TRBV25-1 and TRBJ1-4; the match to TRBD1 covers 7 bases. Germline V CDR1 and CDR2: MGHDK, SYGVNS. V lost 7 bases to trimming and J lost 14 bases; unmatched junction nucleotides: 10. CDR3 length equals 12 residues. CDR3 sequence (DNA): TGTGCCAGCACCCAAGGAGGGGGCAAGCTGTTTTTT. Translation gives CASTQGGGKLFF.